Detailed here is one T cell receptor beta chain. This record comes from a study of shared clonotypes between healthy human individuals. Terminally differentiated effector memory CD45RA+ cells were excluded by CCR7 positive selection of CD45RO-negative cells. The assay was immunoSEQ multiplex PCR, and TCRdb's table has in-frame clones only and misses some. The sample shows millions of clones, approximately 95% of them seen only once. This receptor was obtained from a man aged 18-30 years in good health. Sequencing used naive CD8+ T cells sorted from blood.

CDR3 nucleotides: TGTGCCATCAGTGACATCACCGTATCTGGGGCCAACGTCCTGACTTTC. Protein sequence: CAISDITVSGANVLTF. The J gene is TRBJ2-6, the V gene TRBV10-3, with D unclear. Germline V gives CDR1 ENHRY, CDR2 SYGVKD. V was pared by 3 bases and J by 1 base, with 10 bases between. The CDR3 has 16 amino acids.